This T cell receptor beta chain derives from a study of cytomegalovirus exposure and HLA in healthy donors. Study context: A data release that came early held around 85 million unique TCRs from HLA-typed donors.

Regarding this clone: The antigen remains undetermined.

CDR1 is SGHVS and CDR2 is FNYEAQ in the germline V gene. The V and J ends lost 0 bases and 5 bases, in that order; junction bases with no gene match: 5. CDR3 length equals 16 residues. The PCR was carried out with 60 Vbeta primers and 13 Jbeta primers. Data came from immunoSEQ multiplex PCR; TCRdb stores just in-frame clones and leaves some out. The repertoire has about 120,000 clones, 77% of them found once; the top ten carry roughly 11%. Study-wide points: High sensitivity and specificity were reportedly achieved when the classifier diagnosed cytomegalovirus status.

Material: PBMCs. The origin of this receptor is a man aged 35 to 55 in good health and CMV-seropositive. The chain combines TRBV7-6 with TRBJ1-2; the match to TRBD1 covers 11 bases. This CDR3 reads CASSLAPGTGGYGYTF. The CDR3 bases are TGTGCCAGCAGCTTAGCCCCCGGGACAGGGGGTTATGGCTACACCTTC.